A selection of T cell receptor beta chains follows, all from one sample in a study of OX40 agonist ivuxolimab in advanced cancers. Sequenced by immunoSEQ multiplex PCR; TCRdb stores in-frame clones only, minus some. This table holds 55,000 to 80,000 clones, roughly 86% found once. Specimen: CD4+ or CD8+ T cells sorted from blood, collected in a trial of the OX40 agonist ivuxolimab. The receptors originated from an adult with an advanced solid tumor such as melanoma, head and neck, liver or kidney cancer. Both conserved end residues are part of each CDR3. The D gene is left open where the match is weak. The listing skips clone size in some rows; elsewhere it reads once, few, many or a size class.

TRBV25-1	TRBJ2-1	-	TRBD2	TGTGCCAGCAGTGGGGGGAGGACTAGCGGGAGGTATGAGCAGTTCTTC	CASSGGRTSGRYEQFF
TRBV30	TRBJ2-7	-	TRBD2	TGTGCCTTGACCAGCGGGAGCCGTCTCGAGCAGTACTTC	CALTSGSRLEQYF
TRBV18	TRBJ1-1	-	-	TGTGCCAGCTCGGGGGGGGCCTTGAACACTGAAGCTTTCTTT	CASSGGALNTEAFF
TRBV19	TRBJ2-2	-	TRBD2	TGTGCCAGTAGAAACGACAACCTGACTAGCGGCAACACCGGGGAGCTGTTTTTT	CASRNDNLTSGNTGELFF
TRBV11-2	TRBJ2-7	once	TRBD1	TGTGCCAGCAGCCGGACAGGGCAGTACGAGCAGTACTTC	CASSRTGQYEQYF
TRBV6-6	TRBJ2-3	-	-	TGTGCCAGCCTCCGCACAGATACGCAGTATTTT	CASLRTDTQYF
TRBV25-1	TRBJ1-3	-	-	TGTGCCAGCAGGGGGCCAGGAAACACCATATATTTT	CASRGPGNTIYF
TRBV28	TRBJ1-5	-	TRBD1	TGTGCCAGCAGTACACTTGGGACAGGGTTTCAGCCCCAGCATTTT	CASSTLGTGFQPQHF
TRBV19	TRBJ2-5	-	-	TGTGCCAGTACTCCGGTGGGAGGACGTCAAGAGACCCAGTACTTC	CASTPVGGRQETQYF
TRBV19	TRBJ1-2	-	-	TGTGCCAGTACCGTCCGGGGATCACTTCGTGGCTACACCTTC	CASTVRGSLRGYTF
TRBV19	TRBJ1-5	-	-	TGTGCCAGTAGTAACTTCCGGGGCCAGGGGCAGCCCCAGCATTTT	CASSNFRGQGQPQHF
TRBV6-1	TRBJ2-7	-	TRBD1	TGTGCCAGCAGTGAAGCGGGACAGGGCTTTAAGCAGTACTTC	CASSEAGQGFKQYF
TRBV5-4	TRBJ2-3	-	-	TGTGCCAGCAGCTTGGGCAGGGAGCCAGATACGCAGTATTTT	CASSLGREPDTQYF
TRBV7-8	TRBJ1-5	-	-	TGTGCCAGCAGCTTAGCCGGTCAGCCCCAGCATTTT	CASSLAGQPQHF
TRBV4-2	TRBJ2-7	-	-	TGTGCCAGCAGCCAAGACCTGTCTTCGGCCTACGAGCAGTACTTC	CASSQDLSSAYEQYF
TRBV5-1	TRBJ1-1	few	-	TGCGCCAGCAGCTTGTCCCCGGGGTCGAACACTGAAGCTTTCTTT	CASSLSPGSNTEAFF
TRBV7-6	TRBJ2-7	-	-	TGTGCCAGCAGCGCGGGGACGGGAACCTACGAGCAGTACTTC	CASSAGTGTYEQYF
TRBV29-1	TRBJ1-5	-	-	TGCAGCGTTCAGGATAGCAATCAGCCCCAGCATTTT	CSVQDSNQPQHF
TRBV6-1	TRBJ1-5	-	-	TGTGCCAGCAGGAGGAGCAATCAGCCCCAGCATTTT	CASRRSNQPQHF
TRBV7-2	TRBJ2-7	once	-	TGTGCCAGCAGCTTCTCGACCAGCTCCTACGAGCAGTACTTC	CASSFSTSSYEQYF
TRBV18	TRBJ2-7	-	-	TGTGCCAGCTCACCGGCAAGGGATTGGGGCTACGAGCAGTACTTC	CASSPARDWGYEQYF
TRBV7-9	TRBJ2-5	once	-	TGTGCCAGCAGCCCGCCTGGGGAGACCCAGTACTTC	CASSPPGETQYF
TRBV18	TRBJ1-2	once	-	TGTGCCAGCTCACCACCGAAAAGTCCCCGGGGTGGCTACACCTTC	CASSPPKSPRGGYTF
TRBV5-1	TRBJ2-5	-	TRBD2	TGCGCCAGCAGCTTGGCCCCTAGCGGACAAGAGACCCAGTACTTC	CASSLAPSGQETQYF
TRBV5-4	TRBJ1-5	-	-	TGTGCCAGCAGCCTCGACGGTCAGCCCCAGCATTTT	CASSLDGQPQHF
TRBV19	TRBJ1-2	-	TRBD1	TGTGCCAGTAGTAGCTTACTCGGGACAGGGGGCATATTCTACTATGGCTACACCTTC	CASSSLLGTGGIFYYGYTF
TRBV6-5	TRBJ2-1	once	TRBD2	TGTGCCAGCAGGATGACTAGCCGCCCTGAGCAGTTCTTC	CASRMTSRPEQFF
TRBV6-1	TRBJ2-2	-	-	TGTGCCAGCAGTGAGGGGGCAGGCTACACGAACACCGGGGAGCTGTTTTTT	CASSEGAGYTNTGELFF
TRBV6-1	TRBJ2-7	-	TRBD1	TGTGCCAGCAGTGAATTATTGGGGACAGCTAGCTACGAGCAGTACTTC	CASSELLGTASYEQYF
TRBV11-2	TRBJ2-1	-	-	TGTGCCAGCAGCCCTACAAGTCTATTGGCTGAGCAGTTCTTC	CASSPTSLLAEQFF